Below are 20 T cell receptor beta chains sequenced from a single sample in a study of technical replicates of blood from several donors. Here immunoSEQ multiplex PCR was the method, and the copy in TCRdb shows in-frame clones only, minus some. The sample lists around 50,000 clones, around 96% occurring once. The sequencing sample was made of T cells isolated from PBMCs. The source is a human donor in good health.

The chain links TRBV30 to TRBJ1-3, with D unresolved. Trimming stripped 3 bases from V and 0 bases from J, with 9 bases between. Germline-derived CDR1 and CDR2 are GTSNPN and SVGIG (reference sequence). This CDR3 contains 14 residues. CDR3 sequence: CAWRRLSSGNTIYF. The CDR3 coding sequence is TGTGCCTGGAGGCGACTAAGCTCTGGAAACACCATATATTTT.

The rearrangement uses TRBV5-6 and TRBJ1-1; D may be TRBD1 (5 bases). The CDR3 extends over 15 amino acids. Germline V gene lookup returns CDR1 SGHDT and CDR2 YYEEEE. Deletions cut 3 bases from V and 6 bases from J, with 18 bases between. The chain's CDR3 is CASSYPYGGGAEAFF. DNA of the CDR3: TGTGCCAGCAGCTACCCCTATGGGGGAGGCGCTGAAGCTTTCTTT. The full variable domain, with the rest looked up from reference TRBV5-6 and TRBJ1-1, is DAGVTQSPTHLIKTRGQQVTLRCSPKSGHDTVSWYQQALGQGPQFIFQYYEEEERQRGNFPDRFSGHQFPNYSSELNVNALLLGDSALYLCASSYPYGGGAEAFFGQGTRLTVV.

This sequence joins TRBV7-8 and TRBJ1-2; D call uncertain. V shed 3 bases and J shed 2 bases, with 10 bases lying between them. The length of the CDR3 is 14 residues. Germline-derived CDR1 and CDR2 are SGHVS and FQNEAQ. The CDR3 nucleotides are TGTGCCAGCAGCTTGGAGCTTTCAAACTATGGCTACACCTTC. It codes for CASSLELSNYGYTF.

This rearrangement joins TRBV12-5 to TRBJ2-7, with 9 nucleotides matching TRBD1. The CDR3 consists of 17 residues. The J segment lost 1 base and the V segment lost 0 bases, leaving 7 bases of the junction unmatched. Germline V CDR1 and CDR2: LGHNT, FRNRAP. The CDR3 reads CASGLVLDRGSSYEQYF. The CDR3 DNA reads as TGTGCTAGTGGTTTGGTCCTCGACAGGGGGTCTTCCTACGAGCAGTACTTC.

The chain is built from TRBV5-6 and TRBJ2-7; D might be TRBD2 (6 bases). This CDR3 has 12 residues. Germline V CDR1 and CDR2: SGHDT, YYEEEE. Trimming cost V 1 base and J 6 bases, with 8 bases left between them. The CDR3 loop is CASSLMGGEQYF. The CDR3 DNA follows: TGTGCCAGCAGCTTGATGGGGGGCGAGCAGTACTTC.

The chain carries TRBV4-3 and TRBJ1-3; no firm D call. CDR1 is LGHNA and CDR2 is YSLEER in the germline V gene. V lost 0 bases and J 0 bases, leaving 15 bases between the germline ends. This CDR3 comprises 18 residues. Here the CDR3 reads CASSQDPPQARSGNTIYF. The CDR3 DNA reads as TGCGCCAGCAGCCAAGATCCGCCGCAGGCCCGCTCTGGAAACACCATATATTTT.

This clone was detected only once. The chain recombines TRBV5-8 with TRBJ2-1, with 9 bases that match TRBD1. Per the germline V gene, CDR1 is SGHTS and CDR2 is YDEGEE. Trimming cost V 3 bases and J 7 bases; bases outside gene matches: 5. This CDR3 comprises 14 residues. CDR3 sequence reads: CASSYRGPINEQFF. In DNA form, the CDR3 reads TGTGCCAGCAGCTACAGGGGGCCGATAAATGAGCAGTTCTTC.

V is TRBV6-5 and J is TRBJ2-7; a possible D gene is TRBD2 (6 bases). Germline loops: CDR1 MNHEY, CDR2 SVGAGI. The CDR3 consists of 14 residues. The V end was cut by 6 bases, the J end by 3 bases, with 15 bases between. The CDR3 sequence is CASRPGLQFYEQYF. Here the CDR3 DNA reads TGTGCCAGCAGACCGGGACTCCAGTTCTACGAGCAGTACTTC.

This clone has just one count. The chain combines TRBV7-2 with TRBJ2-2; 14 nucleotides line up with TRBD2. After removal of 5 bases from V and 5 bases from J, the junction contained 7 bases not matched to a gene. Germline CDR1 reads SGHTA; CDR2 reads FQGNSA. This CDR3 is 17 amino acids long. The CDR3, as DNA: TGTGCCAGCAGCCCGACTAGCGGGAGGGCCCATACCGGGGAGCTGTTTTTT. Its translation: CASSPTSGRAHTGELFF. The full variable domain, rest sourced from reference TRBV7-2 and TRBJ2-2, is GAGVSQSPSNKVTEKGKDVELRCDPISGHTALYWYRQSLGQGLEFLIYFQGNSAPDKSGLPSDRFSAERTGGSVSTLTIQRTQQEDSAVYLCASSPTSGRAHTGELFFGEGSRLTVL.

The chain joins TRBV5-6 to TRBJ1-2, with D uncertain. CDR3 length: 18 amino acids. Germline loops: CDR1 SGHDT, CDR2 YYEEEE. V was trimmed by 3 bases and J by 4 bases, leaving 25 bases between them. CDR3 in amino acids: CASSWEADGYVALYGYTF. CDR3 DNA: TGTGCCAGCAGCTGGGAGGCGGACGGATATGTCGCTCTCTATGGCTACACCTTC.

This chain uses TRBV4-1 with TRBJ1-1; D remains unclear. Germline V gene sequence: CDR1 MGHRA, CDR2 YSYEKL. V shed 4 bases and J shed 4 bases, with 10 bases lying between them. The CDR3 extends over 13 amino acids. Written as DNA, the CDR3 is TGCGCCAGCAGCCCCCGCGTTAGCACTGAAGCTTTCTTT. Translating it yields CASSPRVSTEAFF.

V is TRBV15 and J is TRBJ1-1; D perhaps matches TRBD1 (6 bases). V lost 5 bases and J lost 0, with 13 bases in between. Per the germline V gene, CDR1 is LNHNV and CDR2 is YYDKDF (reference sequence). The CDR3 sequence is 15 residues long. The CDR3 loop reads CATSGNRAVNTEAFF. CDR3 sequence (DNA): TGTGCCACCAGCGGAAACAGGGCCGTGAACACTGAAGCTTTCTTT.

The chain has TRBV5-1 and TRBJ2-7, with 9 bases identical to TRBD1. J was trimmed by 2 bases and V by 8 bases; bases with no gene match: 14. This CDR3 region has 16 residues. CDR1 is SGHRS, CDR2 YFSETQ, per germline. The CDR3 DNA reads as TGCGCCAGTACCCCGTCGTTAGGACAGGGGCCCTACGAGCAGTACTTC. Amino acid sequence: CASTPSLGQGPYEQYF.

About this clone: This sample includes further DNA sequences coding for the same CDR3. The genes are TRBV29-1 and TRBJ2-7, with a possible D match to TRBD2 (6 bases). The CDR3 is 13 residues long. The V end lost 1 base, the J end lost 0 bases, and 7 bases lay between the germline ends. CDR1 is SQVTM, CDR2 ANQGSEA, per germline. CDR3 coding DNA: TGCAGCGTTGAAGGTAGCGGCTCCTACGAGCAGTACTTC. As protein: CSVEGSGSYEQYF.

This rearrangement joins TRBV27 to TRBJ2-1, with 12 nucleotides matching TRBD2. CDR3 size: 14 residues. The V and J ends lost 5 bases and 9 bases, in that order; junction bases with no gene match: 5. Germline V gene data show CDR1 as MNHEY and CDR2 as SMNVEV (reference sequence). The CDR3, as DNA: TGTGCCAGCAGTCTAGCGGGAGGGAATAGTGAGCAGTTCTTC. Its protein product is CASSLAGGNSEQFF.

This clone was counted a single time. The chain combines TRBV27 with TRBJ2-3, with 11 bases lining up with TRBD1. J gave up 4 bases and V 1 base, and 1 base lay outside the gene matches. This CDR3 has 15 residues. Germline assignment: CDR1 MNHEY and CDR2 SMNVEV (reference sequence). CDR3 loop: CASSLWGQGADTQYF. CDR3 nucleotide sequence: TGTGCCAGCAGTTTATGGGGACAGGGGGCAGATACGCAGTATTTT.

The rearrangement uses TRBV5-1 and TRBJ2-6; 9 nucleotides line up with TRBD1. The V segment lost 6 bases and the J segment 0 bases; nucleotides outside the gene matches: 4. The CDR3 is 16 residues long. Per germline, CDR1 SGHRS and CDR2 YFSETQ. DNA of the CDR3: TGCGCCAGCACCGGGACAGGGTACTCTGGGGCCAACGTCCTGACTTTC. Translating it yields CASTGTGYSGANVLTF.

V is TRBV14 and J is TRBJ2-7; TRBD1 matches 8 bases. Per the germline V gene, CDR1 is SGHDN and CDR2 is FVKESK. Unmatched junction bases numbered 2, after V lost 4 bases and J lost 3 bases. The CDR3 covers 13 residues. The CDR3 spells CASSRTGSYEQYF. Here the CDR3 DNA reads TGTGCCAGCAGCCGGACAGGGAGCTACGAGCAGTACTTC.

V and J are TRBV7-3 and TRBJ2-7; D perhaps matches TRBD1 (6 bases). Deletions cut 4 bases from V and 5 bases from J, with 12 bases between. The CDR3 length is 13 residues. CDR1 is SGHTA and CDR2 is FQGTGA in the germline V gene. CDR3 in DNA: TGTGCCAGCAGCTCGGGACAAACTAACGAGCAGTACTTC. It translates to CASSSGQTNEQYF.

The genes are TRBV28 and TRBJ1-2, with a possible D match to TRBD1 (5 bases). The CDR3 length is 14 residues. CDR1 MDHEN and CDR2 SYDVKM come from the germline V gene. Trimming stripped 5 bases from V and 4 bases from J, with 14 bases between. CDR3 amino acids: CASSPRQRFYGYTF. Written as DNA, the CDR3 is TGTGCCAGCAGTCCAAGACAGCGCTTCTATGGCTACACCTTC.